The rows below give T cell receptor beta chains drawn from one sample of a study of blood T cells in healthy people across ages. TCRdb called the 5' RACE reads again in MiXCR, with one record for every CDR3 protein. Here the sample spans 1.5 million to 1.8 million distinct CDR3 sequences, 35% to 45% being singletons. Sequencing input: blood. Receptors originate from a woman under 30 in good health. Both conserved end residues are part of each CDR3. The D gene is left open where the match is weak. A clone size is listed for some rows: how often the clone was seen (once, few, many), or a class if it is expanded.

V gene	D gene	J gene	clone size	CDR3 DNA	CDR3 protein
TRBV29-1	NA	TRBJ2-1	NA	TGCAGCGTTGGGGGTTCGCCCCCTTCCTACAATGAGCAGTTCTTC	CSVGGSPPSYNEQFF
TRBV28	NA	TRBJ1-1	NA	TGTGCCAGCTCATTGGGTGGACTGACGAACACTGAAGCTTTCTTT	CASSLGGLTNTEAFF
TRBV5-1	NA	TRBJ1-2	NA	TGCGCCAGCAGCGAGGAACCACACAGAGATGGCTACACCTTC	CASSEEPHRDGYTF
TRBV12-3/TRBV12-4	NA	TRBJ2-6	NA	TGTGCCAGCAGTCCTCGGACAGGCCGGGGGTGGGGGGCCAACGTCCTGACTTTC	CASSPRTGRGWGANVLTF
TRBV29-1	TRBD1	TRBJ2-5	NA	TGCAGCGTTGAACGGCAGGGGGATCTCTACAATGAGCAGTACTTC	CSVERQGDLYNEQYF
TRBV27	TRBD2	TRBJ2-7	few	TGTGCCAGCAGTTGGACTAGCATGGCTTCCTACAATGAGCAGTACTTC	CASSWTSMASYNEQYF
TRBV4-3	NA	TRBJ2-5	NA	TGCGCCAGCAGCCAGGGTTGGGGCCAAGAGACTCAGTACTTC	CASSQGWGQETQYF
TRBV12-3/TRBV12-4	NA	TRBJ1-4	few	TGTGCCAGCAGTTCTCGCCGACAAAGGAATGAAAAACTGTTTTTT	CASSSRRQRNEKLFF
TRBV30	TRBD1	TRBJ1-5	NA	TGTGCCTGGAGCGACAGGGGAGTCGATCAGCCCCAGCATTTT	CAWSDRGVDQPQHF
TRBV27	TRBD2	TRBJ2-1	few	TGTGCCAGCAGTGTACGGGGACTAGCGGGGGGCCTGGGACGCTACAATGAGCAGTTCTTC	CASSVRGLAGGLGRYNEQFF
TRBV6-5	NA	TRBJ2-7	NA	TGTGCCAGCACCCCAGGGGTGCCCAATGAGCAGTACTTC	CASTPGVPNEQYF
TRBV20-1	TRBD2	TRBJ2-5	NA	TGCAGTGCTAGAGCCCGAGCGGGAGTGGAGACCCAGTACTTC	CSARARAGVETQYF
TRBV27	NA	TRBJ2-3	once	TGTGCCAGCAATCCCTTCCGACGGGGTGACACAGATACGCAGTATTTT	CASNPFRRGDTDTQYF
TRBV30	NA	TRBJ1-4	NA	TGTGCCTGGAGTCGGAGGGTTAATGAAAAACTGTTTTTT	CAWSRRVNEKLFF
TRBV28	NA	TRBJ1-2	NA	TGTGCCAGCAGTGGCGCCGGGAGGGGCTACACCTTC	CASSGAGRGYTF
TRBV25-1	NA	TRBJ2-3	few	TGTGCCAGCAGTGTCTGGGACAGCACAGATACGCAGTATTTT	CASSVWDSTDTQYF
TRBV6-5	NA	TRBJ1-2	NA	TGTGCCAGCAGTTGGTCAGGAATTTATGGCTACACCTTC	CASSWSGIYGYTF
TRBV20-1	NA	TRBJ1-2	few	TGCAGTGCTAGGAAGGGCAGGCGTGTAAACTATGGCTACACCTTC	CSARKGRRVNYGYTF
TRBV29-1	TRBD1	TRBJ1-1	NA	TGCAGCGTGGGACAGCCCTTGAACACTGAAGCTTTCTTT	CSVGQPLNTEAFF
TRBV6-2/TRBV6-3	NA	TRBJ2-1	NA	TGTGCCAGCAGTTACCCACCGGGTCCTCGTCCGGAGCAGTTCTTC	CASSYPPGPRPEQFF
TRBV9	NA	TRBJ1-5	few	TGTGCCAGCAGCGTAGGACATCAGCCCCAGCATTTT	CASSVGHQPQHF
TRBV6-1	NA	TRBJ1-1	NA	TGTGCCAGCAGTGAGCCCACAGGGATTCTGGAAGCTTTCTTT	CASSEPTGILEAFF
TRBV6-1	NA	TRBJ1-2	NA	TGTGCCAGCAGTGAAGCGCTTCGGGGCTATGGCTACACCTTC	CASSEALRGYGYTF
TRBV6-2/TRBV6-3	NA	TRBJ1-2	few	TGTGCCAGCATCCACGCCCAGGGGAGCTATGGCTACACCTTC	CASIHAQGSYGYTF
TRBV7-2	TRBD2	TRBJ2-7	NA	TGTGCCAGCAGCTTAGCGCGCGGGGGGCCATCGGCCCAGTACTTC	CASSLARGGPSAQYF
TRBV28	NA	TRBJ2-1	NA	TGTGCCACCACCCAGGGGGGTTCCTACAATGAGCAGTTCTTC	CATTQGGSYNEQFF
TRBV7-9	NA	TRBJ1-2	few	TGTGCCAGCACCCCTAGGCAGGTCCCCCATGGCTACACCTTC	CASTPRQVPHGYTF
TRBV7-2	NA	TRBJ2-1	NA	TGTGCCAGCAGCTTGCGCGGGGTCCATGAGCAGTTCTTC	CASSLRGVHEQFF
TRBV12-3/TRBV12-4	NA	TRBJ2-2	NA	TGTGCCAGCACCCCCCTAACGGGGAACACCGGGGAGCTGTTTTTT	CASTPLTGNTGELFF
TRBV12-3/TRBV12-4	NA	TRBJ2-3	NA	TGTGCCAGCAGGCCAAGACAGCCCACTCATACGCAGTATTTT	CASRPRQPTHTQYF
TRBV2	TRBD2	TRBJ2-2	NA	TGTGCCAGCAGACCGGGACTAGGTCCCACCGGGGAGCTGTTTTTT	CASRPGLGPTGELFF
TRBV5-1	NA	TRBJ1-2	NA	TGCGCCAGCAGCGCGACAGCGTCTAACTATGGCTACACCTTC	CASSATASNYGYTF
TRBV12-3/TRBV12-4	TRBD1	TRBJ1-4	many	TGTGCCAGCAGTCCAATGACAGGGTGGAATGAAAAACTGTTTTTT	CASSPMTGWNEKLFF
TRBV29-1	NA	TRBJ1-4	NA	TGCAGCGTTGGGTTGGTTCTGGGTGAAAAACTGTTTTTT	CSVGLVLGEKLFF
TRBV2	TRBD2	TRBJ2-5	NA	TGTGCCAGCAGTGAAGAACCCCGGCGGGAGCAGTACTTC	CASSEEPRREQYF
TRBV11-2	NA	TRBJ1-1	few	TGTGCCAGCAGCTTAAAAGCCCTCTTGAACACTGAAGCTTTCTTT	CASSLKALLNTEAFF
TRBV6-2/TRBV6-3	NA	TRBJ1-2	NA	TGTGCCAGCGGGGAAAGGATCTATGGCTACACCTTC	CASGERIYGYTF
TRBV10-3	NA	TRBJ2-5	NA	TGTGCCACCAAGCCTCGATCAACGGAAGGGCAAGAGACCCAGTACTTC	CATKPRSTEGQETQYF
TRBV5-1	NA	TRBJ2-7	NA	TGCGCCAGCAGCTTACACACCGACTCCTACGAGCAGTACTTC	CASSLHTDSYEQYF
TRBV7-9	TRBD1	TRBJ2-1	few	TGTGCCAGCAGCGCAGGTGCGAGGACAGGCCCCTACAATGAGCAGTTCTTC	CASSAGARTGPYNEQFF